This T cell receptor (beta chain) was documented in a study of T cells in Graves' hyperthyroidism and ophthalmopathy. Study-wide background: Any treatment followed the collection of peripheral blood at initial diagnosis.

This CDR3 is built from 14 residues. V was shortened by 9 bases and J by 0 bases, with 12 bases between the two germline ends. Findings and limits, study-wide: Expanded thyroid clonotypes (above 0.001) were mostly also found in blood.

Regions amplified from RNA transcripts were the TCR beta CDR3 regions. HTBI primers were the set used in a first-round RT-PCR of the TCR CDR3. TCRdb reprocessed the multiplex PCR reads with MiXCR, giving one entry per CDR3 protein. The table includes hundreds of thousands of distinct CDR3 sequences, around 22% detected once. This clonotype was counted at least ten times. What it binds is unknown. The chain joins TRBV12-3 or TRBV12-4 to TRBJ2-1; D gene unclear. Sequencing used blood. The TCR originated in a man under 40 with Graves' ophthalmopathy. The CDR3 here is CASKPLSSYNEQFF. The CDR3 region has the DNA TGTGCCAGTAAACCGCTCAGCTCCTACAATGAGCAGTTCTTC.